The T cell receptor beta chain described here comes from a study of cytomegalovirus exposure and HLA in healthy donors. Broader study findings: Presence/absence analyses assumed roughly uniform sequencing depth across donors.

The PCR ran on 60 Vbeta and 13 Jbeta primers. Repertoires were generated with immunoSEQ multiplex PCR, while TCRdb's copy carries only in-frame clones and drops some. The table records 150,000 to 200,000 clones, roughly 84% of them present only once. With regard to this clone: Its antigen is as yet unknown.

Germline values: CDR1 SGHVS, CDR2 FNYEAQ. The V end lost 5 bases, the J end lost 1 base, and 11 bases lay between the germline ends. This CDR3 has 14 residues. J is TRBJ1-1 and V is TRBV7-6; tentatively, D is TRBD1 (6 bases). The source is a young man in good health and CMV-seronegative. Sequenced input: PBMCs. The CDR3: CASSQGQANTEAFF. The CDR3 coding sequence is TGTGCCAGCAGCCAGGGGCAGGCGAACACTGAAGCTTTCTTT.